What follows are 26 T cell receptor beta chains derived from one specimen sequenced in a study of shared clonotypes between healthy human individuals. Data came from immunoSEQ multiplex PCR; TCRdb stores just in-frame clones and leaves some out. The sample includes about 1.9 million clones, roughly 95% of them seen just once. Naivety among CD8 cells was defined by CD45RO negativity and positive CCR7 selection, thereby excluding terminally differentiated effector memory CD45RA+ cells. The specimen was naive CD8+ T cells from PBMCs. These receptors all come from a man aged 18 to 29 in good health. Some clones in this sample may be carry-over from other donors' samples.

The chain combines TRBV4-1 with TRBJ2-2; D perhaps matches TRBD1 (6 bases). The CDR3 totals 17 residues. Germline CDR1 reads MGHRA; CDR2 reads YSYEKL. With 0 bases removed from V and 3 bases from J, the gap between germline ends came to 14 bases. The DNA of the CDR3 is TGCGCCAGCAGCCAAGATGTCCCCGGGACATACACCGGGGAGCTGTTTTTT. It yields the protein CASSQDVPGTYTGELFF.

A remark on this clone: At the DNA level, this CDR3 is encoded by other sequences in the same sample as well. This chain uses TRBV27 with TRBJ2-7, with 9 bases aligning to TRBD1. CDR3 length: 15 residues. Germline V lookup: CDR1 MNHEY, CDR2 SMNVEV (reference sequence). V shed 4 bases, J shed 3 bases, and the junction held 7 bases outside the gene matches. Here the CDR3 reads CASSSPGTGSYEQYF. As DNA, the CDR3 is TGTGCCAGCAGTTCGCCCGGGACAGGGAGCTACGAGCAGTACTTC.

V and J are TRBV11-2 and TRBJ1-1; D is uncertain. CDR3 length: 13 amino acids. Deletions cut 2 bases from V and 1 base from J, with 5 bases between. The germline CDR1 and CDR2 sequences are SGHAT and FQNNGV. In DNA form, the CDR3 reads TGTGCCAGCAGCTTAAATTCGAACACTGAAGCTTTCTTT. The encoded protein is CASSLNSNTEAFF.

On this clone itself: Other nucleotide sequences in the sample specify the same CDR3. The chain recombines TRBV7-9 with TRBJ2-1; D is unresolved. Trimming cost V 2 bases and J 4 bases, with 6 bases left between them. The CDR3 spans 13 residues. Germline V gene sequence: CDR1 SEHNR, CDR2 FQNEAQ (reference sequence). The CDR3 is CASSLSTYNEQFF. CDR3 nucleotides: TGTGCCAGCAGCTTATCAACATACAATGAGCAGTTCTTC.

The rearrangement links TRBV7-2 to TRBJ1-3, with D possibly TRBD1 on 5 matching bases. The ends were cut back, 1 base at V and 2 bases at J, with 15 bases in the middle. This CDR3 has 17 amino acids. Germline loops: CDR1 SGHTA, CDR2 FQGNSA. Here the CDR3 DNA reads TGTGCCAGCAGCTTAGGTGTTGGGGGGTTCCCTGGAAACACCATATATTTT. Its protein is CASSLGVGGFPGNTIYF. Full variable domain (rest looked up from reference TRBV7-2 and TRBJ1-3): GAGVSQSPSNKVTEKGKDVELRCDPISGHTALYWYRQSLGQGLEFLIYFQGNSAPDKSGLPSDRFSAERTGGSVSTLTIQRTQQEDSAVYLCASSLGVGGFPGNTIYFGEGSWLTVV.

The gene calls are TRBV5-1 and TRBJ2-1; maybe TRBD1 (5 bases). Deletions cut 3 bases from V and 5 bases from J, with 9 bases between. The CDR3 contains 13 residues. Germline V gene sequence: CDR1 SGHRS, CDR2 YFSETQ. CDR3 sequence (DNA): TGCGCCAGCAGCTCCGTGACAGACAATGAGCAGTTCTTC. Its translation: CASSSVTDNEQFF.

This clone showed up just once. The chain carries TRBV5-6 and TRBJ2-1; 7 bases agree with TRBD2. Germline values: CDR1 SGHDT, CDR2 YYEEEE. CDR3 size: 15 residues. Trimming removed 4 bases from V and 3 bases from J; junction bases left unmatched: 7. CDR3 protein: CASSLRSGNYNEQFF. DNA of the CDR3: TGTGCCAGCAGCCTGAGGAGCGGGAACTACAATGAGCAGTTCTTC.

In regard to this clone: This may stem from a read error, because a much larger clone lies one nucleotide away. At the DNA level, this CDR3 is encoded by other sequences in the same sample as well. The chain combines TRBV7-9 with TRBJ2-1; D is undetermined. Germline assignment: CDR1 SEHNR and CDR2 FQNEAQ (reference sequence). Trimming stripped 6 bases from V and 6 bases from J, with 3 bases between. This CDR3 region has 10 residues. The CDR3 is CASSINEQFF. The CDR3 coding sequence is TGTGCCAGCAGTATCAATGAGCAGTTCTTC.

The CDR3: CASGPPSGSYGYTF. The CDR3 bases are TGTGCCAGCGGACCGCCCTCCGGGAGCTATGGCTACACCTTC. This sequence joins TRBV27 and TRBJ1-2, with no clear D. CDR1 MNHEY and CDR2 SMNVEV come from the germline V gene (reference sequence). The V end was cut by 8 bases, the J end by 4 bases, with 17 bases between. The CDR3 length is 14 residues.

The V call is TRBV9, the J call TRBJ1-4, with TRBD1 as a possible D gene (5 bases). CDR3 length: 14 amino acids. Trimming removed 4 bases at V and 8 bases at J, with 15 bases between. Germline lookup yields CDR1 SGDLS and CDR2 YYNGEE. CDR3 region: CASSSGGMREKLFF. The CDR3, as DNA: TGTGCCAGCAGCTCCGGGGGGATGCGCGAAAAACTGTTTTTT.

Notes on this clone: Other DNA sequences in this specimen translate into the identical CDR3. The rearrangement joins TRBV27 to TRBJ2-1, with 11 positions matching TRBD1. V lost 4 bases, J lost 6 bases, and 5 bases stayed unmatched. The CDR3 is 15 residues long. The V gene's germline CDR1 is MNHEY and CDR2 SMNVEV (reference sequence). The CDR3 loop is CASSYRDRGVNEQFF. The CDR3 coding sequence is TGTGCCAGCAGTTACCGGGACAGGGGGGTCAATGAGCAGTTCTTC.

This chain joins TRBV28 and TRBJ2-1, with 8 bases matching TRBD2. V lost 3 bases and J lost 5; bases outside the gene matches: 12. Germline loops: CDR1 MDHEN, CDR2 SYDVKM. This CDR3 region has 17 residues. DNA for the CDR3: TGTGCCAGCAGTTTTCCCCCGGGGGGGGGCCCGAACAATGAGCAGTTCTTC. It is translated as CASSFPPGGGPNNEQFF. Together with reference TRBV28 and TRBJ2-1, the CDR3 gives the full variable domain: DVKVTQSSRYLVKRTGEKVFLECVQDMDHENMFWYRQDPGLGLRLIYFSYDVKMKEKGDIPEGYSVSREKKERFSLILESASTNQTSMYLCASSFPPGGGPNNEQFFGPGTRLTVL.

The count of this clone is one. The chain combines TRBV6-1 with TRBJ2-3; D may be TRBD1 (6 bases). V gave up 4 bases and J gave up 2 bases, with 16 bases separating them. Germline V lookup: CDR1 MNHNS, CDR2 SASEGT. The CDR3 is made up of 16 amino acids. The CDR3 region has the DNA TGTGCCAGCAGTGCGAACAAAGGGGGTACCACAGATACGCAGTATTTT. Translating it yields CASSANKGGTTDTQYF.

The CDR3 DNA follows: TGCAGCGTTGTGTTGGTGGGTCAGAGGGGCTACACCTTC. Protein: CSVVLVGQRGYTF. The chain is built from TRBV29-1 and TRBJ1-2; no clear D gene. There are 13 residues in the CDR3. Germline V gene data show CDR1 as SQVTM and CDR2 as ANQGSEA. V dropped 4 bases and J dropped 8 bases, with 17 bases sitting between them. Combining the CDR3 with reference TRBV29-1 and TRBJ1-2 gives the whole variable domain SAVISQKPSRDICQRGTSLTIQCQVDSQVTMMFWYRQQPGQSLTLIATANQGSEATYESGFVIDKFPISRPNLTFSTLTVSNMSPEDSSIYLCSVVLVGQRGYTFGSGTRLTVV.

The rearrangement joins TRBV27 to TRBJ2-5; 14 nucleotides match TRBD2. V shed 7 bases, J shed 5 bases, and the junction held 6 bases outside the gene matches. CDR1 and CDR2 from the germline V gene are MNHEY and SMNVEV (reference sequence). The CDR3 sequence is 15 residues long. This CDR3 is CASTGTSGSEETQYF. CDR3 bases: TGTGCCAGCACCGGGACTAGCGGGAGTGAGGAGACCCAGTACTTC.

J is TRBJ1-4 and V is TRBV9, with D unresolved. This CDR3 comprises 15 residues. The V gene's germline CDR1 is SGDLS and CDR2 YYNGEE. V lost 0 bases to trimming and J lost 0 bases, with 6 bases between them. This chain's CDR3 is CASSVDATTNEKLFF. CDR3 bases: TGTGCCAGCAGCGTAGACGCTACAACTAATGAAAAACTGTTTTTT.

The genes are TRBV11-2 and TRBJ2-3, with D possibly being TRBD2 (6 bases). The germline gives CDR1 SGHAT, CDR2 FQNNGV. The V gene lost 0 bases and the J gene lost 6 bases, with 7 bases spanning the gap. The CDR3 totals 13 residues. The CDR3 DNA reads TGTGCCAGCAGCTTAGATGGGGGGGATACGCAGTATTTT. Its protein product is CASSLDGGDTQYF.

J is TRBJ2-7 and V is TRBV4-1, with 11 nucleotides matching TRBD2. This CDR3 has 16 residues. Per the germline V gene, CDR1 is MGHRA and CDR2 is YSYEKL. V lost 4 bases and J lost 0; bases outside the gene matches: 5. DNA for the CDR3: TGCGCCAGCAGCCTCGGGACTAGCGGAGGCTCCTACGAGCAGTACTTC. Residues: CASSLGTSGGSYEQYF.

The chain is built from TRBV7-9 and TRBJ2-7; 9 nucleotides line up with TRBD1. The V gene end was trimmed by 5 bases and the J gene end by 5 bases; junction bases not matched to a gene: 4. This CDR3 spans 13 amino acids. Germline CDR1 SEHNR, CDR2 FQNEAQ (reference sequence). In nucleotides, the CDR3 is TGTGCCAGCAGCCGCCGGGACAGGGACGAGCAGTACTTC. It encodes CASSRRDRDEQYF.

The rearrangement joins TRBV7-2 to TRBJ2-7; either TRBD1 or TRBD2 may supply D (6 bases each). The CDR3 consists of 15 residues. Trimming took 2 bases from V and 2 from J, leaving 13 bases between them. The V gene's germline CDR1 is SGHTA and CDR2 FQGNSA. The CDR3 loop is CASSLLTGAAYEQYF. The CDR3 DNA is TGTGCCAGCAGCTTATTAACGGGGGCCGCCTACGAGCAGTACTTC.

V usage is TRBV7-9 and J usage is TRBJ1-4, with D maybe TRBD1 (6 bases). Trimming stripped 5 bases from V and 5 bases from J, with 12 bases between. The CDR3 contains 14 residues. In germline, CDR1 is SEHNR, CDR2 FQNEAQ (reference sequence). The CDR3 sequence is CASSMGAPNEKLFF. CDR3 nucleotide sequence: TGTGCCAGCAGCATGGGGGCTCCAAATGAAAAACTGTTTTTT.

Points on this clone: A junction boundary mismatches the germline segment, possibly from a read error. This same CDR3 is encoded by further DNA sequences in the sample. The chain joins TRBV28 to TRBJ1-5, with TRBD1 matching 9 bases. The CDR3 is made up of 15 amino acids. Germline V lookup: CDR1 MDHEN, CDR2 SYDVKM. The chain's CDR3 is CASSRGQGGGQPQHF. The CDR3 DNA is TGTGCCAGCAGCCGGGGACAGGGCGGGGGTCAGCCCCAACATTTT.

The V gene is TRBV11-2, the J gene TRBJ1-1, with unresolved D. The CDR3 is 15 amino acids. Trimming removed 3 bases from V and 11 bases from J, with 22 bases in between. Germline CDR1 SGHAT, CDR2 FQNNGV. This CDR3 is CASSFFELSQSRAFF. As DNA, the CDR3 is TGTGCCAGCAGCTTTTTTGAGTTATCACAAAGTAGGGCTTTCTTT.

This sequence joins TRBV11-1 and TRBJ2-7; 7 bases agree with TRBD2. The J segment lost 3 bases and the V segment lost 1 base, leaving 6 bases of the junction unmatched. Germline V gene sequence: CDR1 SGHAT, CDR2 FQDESV (reference sequence). This CDR3 comprises 15 residues. CDR3 DNA sequence: TGTGCCAGCAGCTTAGAACTCGGGGGGAACTACGAGCAGTACTTC. Its protein is CASSLELGGNYEQYF.

Here the CDR3 DNA reads TGCGCCAGCAGCCAAGTGGCTTTGTTGGGGACTAGCGGTAATCTTCTACACGAGCAGTACTTC. This translates into CASSQVALLGTSGNLLHEQYF. The chain joins TRBV4-1 to TRBJ2-7, with 11 positions matching TRBD2. The germline CDR1 and CDR2 sequences are MGHRA and YSYEKL. The V and J ends lost 1 base and 5 bases, in that order; junction bases with no gene match: 22. This CDR3 is 21 amino acids long.

This chain uses TRBV7-2 with TRBJ1-3; D remains unclear. Trimming took off 5 bases at V and 4 bases at J, with 12 bases between the two ends. Germline CDR1 reads SGHTA; CDR2 reads FQGNSA. The CDR3 length is 14 residues. The CDR3 here is CASSPTVSGNTIYF. DNA of the CDR3: TGTGCCAGCAGCCCCACCGTGTCAGGAAACACCATATATTTT.